This is a list of T cell receptor beta chains from one sample in a study of shared clonotypes between healthy human individuals. Using immunoSEQ multiplex PCR, the repertoire was profiled, and TCRdb retains in-frame clones only, with some absent. The data show 2 million to 3 million clones, over 85% seen once. Specimen: naive CD4+ T cells from PBMCs. The receptors were gathered from a man younger than 35 in good health. Some clones in this sample may be carry-over from other donors' samples. Both conserved end residues are part of each CDR3. D genes are given only for firm matches. The size field is filled for only some rows; it gives once, few, many or a size class.

j_gene: TRBJ2-5; v_gene: TRBV28; d_gene: TRBD1; abundance: -; CDR3aa: CASSFPGTAQETQYF; CDR3nt: TGTGCCAGCAGCTTCCCCGGGACAGCCCAAGAGACCCAGTACTTC
j_gene: TRBJ1-3; v_gene: TRBV18; d_gene: -; abundance: -; CDR3aa: CASSPLGGSSGNTIYF; CDR3nt: TGTGCCAGCTCACCACTGGGGGGCTCTTCTGGAAACACCATATATTTT
j_gene: TRBJ2-7; v_gene: TRBV4-2; d_gene: TRBD2; abundance: -; CDR3aa: CASSHVGLAAYEQYF; CDR3nt: TGTGCCAGCAGCCACGTAGGACTAGCAGCATACGAGCAGTACTTC
j_gene: TRBJ2-5; v_gene: TRBV28; d_gene: TRBD2; abundance: once; CDR3aa: CASSRTPGLAGGETQYF; CDR3nt: TGTGCCAGCAGCCGTACTCCGGGACTAGCGGGAGGGGAGACCCAGTACTTC
j_gene: TRBJ2-1; v_gene: TRBV1; d_gene: -; abundance: -; CDR3aa: CTTAGGPYNEQFF; CDR3nt: TGCACCACCGCGGGAGGGCCTTACAATGAGCAGTTCTTC
j_gene: TRBJ2-7; v_gene: TRBV11-2; d_gene: TRBD1; abundance: once; CDR3aa: CASSLDRTGSPYF; CDR3nt: TGTGCCAGCAGCTTAGACCGGACAGGGTCGCCGTACTTC
j_gene: TRBJ1-1; v_gene: TRBV7-2; d_gene: TRBD1; abundance: -; CDR3aa: CASHLLRGLTEAFF; CDR3nt: TGTGCCAGCCACCTTTTGAGGGGGCTCACTGAAGCTTTCTTT
j_gene: TRBJ2-1; v_gene: TRBV2; d_gene: TRBD2; abundance: -; CDR3aa: CARRTSGTYEQFF; CDR3nt: TGTGCCAGGCGGACTAGCGGGACCTATGAGCAGTTCTTC
j_gene: TRBJ2-7; v_gene: TRBV28; d_gene: -; abundance: -; CDR3aa: CASIRGGSSYEQYF; CDR3nt: TGTGCCAGCATCCGGGGAGGTAGCTCCTACGAGCAGTACTTC
j_gene: TRBJ1-6; v_gene: TRBV6-5; d_gene: -; abundance: -; CDR3aa: CASSLVEDNSPLHF; CDR3nt: TGTGCCAGCAGTTTGGTAGAGGATAATTCACCCCTCCACTTT
j_gene: TRBJ2-3; v_gene: TRBV10-1; d_gene: TRBD2; abundance: -; CDR3aa: CASSDGGRKVDTQYF; CDR3nt: TGCGCCAGCAGTGACGGCGGGAGGAAGGTAGATACGCAGTATTTT
j_gene: TRBJ2-5; v_gene: TRBV4-1; d_gene: -; abundance: -; CDR3aa: CASSQQSGETQYF; CDR3nt: TGCGCCAGCAGCCAACAATCTGGGGAGACCCAGTACTTC
j_gene: TRBJ1-1; v_gene: TRBV7-9; d_gene: TRBD1; abundance: -; CDR3aa: CAAQGFYMNTEAFF; CDR3nt: TGTGCCGCACAGGGGTTTTACATGAACACTGAAGCTTTCTTT
j_gene: TRBJ2-1; v_gene: TRBV9; d_gene: -; abundance: -; CDR3aa: CASSPSGFSYNEQFF; CDR3nt: TGTGCCAGCAGCCCGAGCGGGTTCTCCTACAATGAGCAGTTCTTC
j_gene: TRBJ2-5; v_gene: TRBV11-2; d_gene: -; abundance: -; CDR3aa: CASTWGQGKEETQYF; CDR3nt: TGTGCCAGCACGTGGGGCCAGGGTAAGGAAGAGACCCAGTACTTC
j_gene: TRBJ2-7; v_gene: TRBV7-9; d_gene: TRBD1; abundance: -; CDR3aa: CASSPRDRFYEQYF; CDR3nt: TGTGCCAGCAGCCCCCGGGACAGATTCTACGAGCAGTACTTC
j_gene: TRBJ2-7; v_gene: TRBV10-3; d_gene: TRBD1; abundance: -; CDR3aa: CAIRGTGTGEQYF; CDR3nt: TGTGCCATCAGGGGAACCGGGACAGGGGAGCAGTACTTC
j_gene: TRBJ2-7; v_gene: TRBV5-6; d_gene: -; abundance: -; CDR3aa: CASSARLTSYEQYF; CDR3nt: TGTGCCAGCAGCGCTCGGTTAACTTCCTACGAGCAGTACTTC
j_gene: TRBJ1-2; v_gene: TRBV11-2; d_gene: -; abundance: -; CDR3aa: CASSLGFPGVNTF; CDR3nt: TGTGCCAGCAGCTTAGGCTTTCCGGGAGTGAACACCTTC
j_gene: TRBJ2-1; v_gene: TRBV5-1; d_gene: TRBD2; abundance: -; CDR3aa: CASSLTGLAANEQFF; CDR3nt: TGCGCCAGCAGCTTAACGGGACTAGCGGCCAATGAGCAGTTCTTC
j_gene: TRBJ2-1; v_gene: TRBV7-3; d_gene: TRBD2; abundance: -; CDR3aa: CASSVLAGAYNEQFF; CDR3nt: TGTGCCAGCAGCGTCCTAGCGGGAGCTTACAATGAGCAGTTCTTC
j_gene: TRBJ2-1; v_gene: TRBV7-6; d_gene: TRBD2; abundance: -; CDR3aa: CASSRVPGLAHPSSYNEQFF; CDR3nt: TGTGCCAGCAGTCGAGTCCCGGGACTAGCCCATCCGAGCTCCTACAATGAGCAGTTCTTC
j_gene: TRBJ2-1; v_gene: TRBV2; d_gene: TRBD2; abundance: -; CDR3aa: CASLMLAAYNEQFF; CDR3nt: TGTGCCAGCCTTATGCTAGCGGCCTACAATGAGCAGTTCTTC
j_gene: TRBJ1-2; v_gene: TRBV2; d_gene: TRBD1; abundance: -; CDR3aa: CASSPGQDYGYTF; CDR3nt: TGTGCCAGCAGCCCAGGACAGGACTATGGCTACACCTTC
j_gene: TRBJ2-1; v_gene: TRBV9; d_gene: -; abundance: -; CDR3aa: CASSGGGHTYNEQFF; CDR3nt: TGTGCCAGCAGCGGCGGGGGCCACACCTACAATGAGCAGTTCTTC
j_gene: TRBJ2-3; v_gene: TRBV29-1; d_gene: -; abundance: -; CDR3aa: CSVSGEGTDTQYF; CDR3nt: TGCAGCGTTTCAGGGGAGGGCACAGATACGCAGTATTTT
j_gene: TRBJ2-6; v_gene: TRBV5-1; d_gene: TRBD1; abundance: -; CDR3aa: CASSPDRVANVLTF; CDR3nt: TGCGCCAGCAGCCCGGACAGGGTGGCCAACGTCCTGACTTTC
j_gene: TRBJ2-5; v_gene: TRBV5-4; d_gene: -; abundance: -; CDR3aa: CASSLGRRDLQETQYF; CDR3nt: TGTGCCAGCAGCTTGGGGAGGCGGGATCTCCAAGAGACCCAGTACTTC
j_gene: TRBJ2-2; v_gene: TRBV11-3; d_gene: TRBD2; abundance: -; CDR3aa: CASSPSPGLAGVTGELFF; CDR3nt: TGTGCCAGCAGCCCTTCACCGGGACTAGCGGGAGTCACCGGGGAGCTGTTTTTT
j_gene: TRBJ1-1; v_gene: TRBV5-8; d_gene: -; abundance: -; CDR3aa: CASSNRDTGAAFF; CDR3nt: TGTGCCAGCAGCAACCGGGACACCGGGGCGGCTTTCTTT
j_gene: TRBJ2-7; v_gene: TRBV7-2; d_gene: -; abundance: -; CDR3aa: CASSGLHRGSYEQYF; CDR3nt: TGTGCCAGCAGCGGGCTCCATCGGGGCTCCTACGAGCAGTACTTC
j_gene: TRBJ1-2; v_gene: TRBV30; d_gene: -; abundance: -; CDR3aa: CAWSAAERAGYTF; CDR3nt: TGTGCCTGGAGTGCGGCGGAGAGGGCTGGCTACACCTTC
j_gene: TRBJ1-1; v_gene: TRBV2; d_gene: -; abundance: few; CDR3aa: CASKVQGLNTEAFF; CDR3nt: TGTGCCAGCAAGGTTCAGGGACTGAACACTGAAGCTTTCTTT
j_gene: TRBJ2-7; v_gene: TRBV12-2; d_gene: -; abundance: -; CDR3aa: CASRPVAGEGYEQYF; CDR3nt: TGTGCAAGTCGCCCCGTAGCGGGAGAGGGGTACGAGCAGTACTTC
j_gene: TRBJ2-7; v_gene: TRBV18; d_gene: TRBD1; abundance: -; CDR3aa: CASSAGTGGLTEQYF; CDR3nt: TGTGCCAGCTCGGCCGGGACAGGGGGCCTTACCGAGCAGTACTTC
j_gene: TRBJ2-2; v_gene: TRBV7-9; d_gene: -; abundance: -; CDR3aa: CASSLVSANTGELFF; CDR3nt: TGTGCCAGCAGCTTAGTCAGCGCGAACACCGGGGAGCTGTTTTTT
j_gene: TRBJ1-1; v_gene: TRBV29-1; d_gene: -; abundance: -; CDR3aa: CSVNYRAQRNTEAFF; CDR3nt: TGCAGCGTGAACTACAGGGCGCAAAGGAACACTGAAGCTTTCTTT
j_gene: TRBJ1-2; v_gene: TRBV14; d_gene: TRBD1; abundance: once; CDR3aa: CASSLLDRVGGYTF; CDR3nt: TGTGCCAGCAGCCTCCTAGACAGGGTTGGAGGCTACACCTTC
j_gene: TRBJ2-3; v_gene: TRBV29-1; d_gene: TRBD2; abundance: once; CDR3aa: CSVEGVSGSPTDTQYF; CDR3nt: TGCAGCGTTGAAGGAGTTAGCGGGAGTCCCACAGATACGCAGTATTTT
j_gene: TRBJ2-1; v_gene: TRBV7-2; d_gene: TRBD2; abundance: -; CDR3aa: CASSFRAGANEQFF; CDR3nt: TGTGCCAGCAGCTTCAGAGCGGGAGCAAATGAGCAGTTCTTC
j_gene: TRBJ2-2; v_gene: TRBV7-7; d_gene: -; abundance: -; CDR3aa: CASSLARDGGELFF; CDR3nt: TGTGCCAGCAGCTTAGCCAGGGATGGCGGGGAGCTGTTTTTT
j_gene: TRBJ2-3; v_gene: TRBV5-1; d_gene: -; abundance: -; CDR3aa: CASSPGDRTDTQYF; CDR3nt: TGCGCCAGCAGCCCGGGGGACCGCACAGATACGCAGTATTTT
j_gene: TRBJ2-7; v_gene: TRBV11-2; d_gene: -; abundance: -; CDR3aa: CASSLGFTGSSYEQYF; CDR3nt: TGTGCCAGCAGCTTAGGATTCACAGGGTCCTCCTACGAGCAGTACTTC